The rows below give T cell receptor beta chains drawn from one sample of a study of blood T cell repertoires in COVID-19. Generated by immunoSEQ multiplex PCR, the TCRdb table keeps only in-frame clones and is missing some. The sample lists 60,000 to 80,000 clones, around 86% occurring once. Sequenced sample: peripheral blood. The origin of the receptors is an older man with acute or convalescent COVID-19. CDR3s include the opening cysteine and the closing phenylalanine or tryptophan. The order of the fields is V gene, clone size, J gene, D gene, CDR3 protein, CDR3 DNA. A D gene is named only where the DNA matches it firmly. Size tells how often a clone was seen (once, few, many) or the class of an expanded clone, and some rows leave it out.

TRBV12-3/TRBV12-4	.	TRBJ2-1	TRBD1	CASTQGEFNEQFF	TGTGCCAGCACCCAGGGGGAGTTCAATGAGCAGTTCTTC
TRBV4-1	.	TRBJ1-5	TRBD1	CASSQVGQGGNQPQHF	TGCGCCAGCAGCCAAGTAGGACAGGGGGGGAATCAGCCCCAGCATTTT
TRBV28	.	TRBJ2-1	TRBD2	CASTLGLAGGSEQFF	TGTGCCAGCACCCTCGGACTAGCGGGGGGGAGTGAGCAGTTCTTC
TRBV7-6	.	TRBJ2-1	.	CASSLGSRLGSNEQFF	TGTGCCAGCAGCTTAGGGTCCCGGCTAGGGAGCAATGAGCAGTTCTTC
TRBV30	once	TRBJ1-1	TRBD1	CAWKGQGGTEAFF	TGTGCCTGGAAGGGACAGGGAGGCACTGAAGCTTTCTTT
TRBV6-1	few	TRBJ2-1	.	CASSEQGISGEQFF	TGTGCCAGCAGTGAACAGGGGATCTCCGGTGAGCAGTTCTTC
TRBV9	.	TRBJ2-1	.	CASSVISEGGEQFF	TGTGCCAGCAGCGTAATAAGCGAAGGCGGTGAGCAGTTCTTC
TRBV30	.	TRBJ2-5	TRBD1	CAWSNQGEETQYF	TGTGCCTGGAGTAACCAGGGGGAGGAGACCCAGTACTTC
TRBV14	.	TRBJ1-2	.	CASSQFQGNGYTF	TGTGCCAGCAGCCAGTTCCAGGGGAATGGCTACACCTTC
TRBV3-1/TRBV3-2	medium-sized	TRBJ2-7	.	CASSQGGTASYEQYF	TGTGCCAGCAGCCAAGGCGGGACAGCAAGTTACGAGCAGTACTTC
TRBV3-1/TRBV3-2	.	TRBJ1-2	TRBD1	CASSQGGAAGGDYGYTF	TGTGCCAGCAGCCAAGGGGGGGCCGCAGGGGGAGACTATGGCTACACCTTC
TRBV5-1	.	TRBJ1-1	TRBD1	CASSWTGWNTEAFF	TGCGCCAGCAGCTGGACAGGGTGGAACACTGAAGCTTTCTTT
TRBV15	.	TRBJ2-7	TRBD2	CATSRDSQRGAYEQYF	TGTGCCACCAGCAGAGATTCACAGCGGGGGGCCTACGAGCAGTACTTC
TRBV28	.	TRBJ2-7	.	CASSPSGIASYEQYF	TGTGCCAGCAGCCCCTCAGGGATAGCCTCCTACGAGCAGTACTTC
TRBV5-1	.	TRBJ2-1	TRBD1	CASSAGTGGNEQFF	TGCGCCAGCAGCGCCGGGACAGGGGGCAATGAGCAGTTCTTC
TRBV4-2	few	TRBJ2-3	TRBD1	CASSQGWGQTTDTQYF	TGTGCCAGCAGCCAAGGTTGGGGACAGACCACAGATACGCAGTATTTT
TRBV19	.	TRBJ1-1	.	CASSDKGDTEAFF	TGTGCCAGTTCCGACAAGGGGGACACTGAAGCTTTCTTT
TRBV29-1	.	TRBJ2-2	.	CSVRRQGGTGELFF	TGCAGCGTTCGACGGCAGGGAGGCACCGGGGAGCTGTTTTTT
TRBV3-1/TRBV3-2	.	TRBJ1-5	.	CASSQSRDQPQHF	TGTGCCAGCAGCCAGTCCCGAGATCAGCCCCAGCATTTT
TRBV4-1	many	TRBJ1-3	.	CASSQQGWGNTIYF	TGCGCCAGCAGCCAACAGGGTTGGGGAAACACCATATATTTT
TRBV18	.	TRBJ1-1	TRBD1	CASSPGQGNPSNTEAFF	TGTGCCAGCTCACCGGGACAGGGGAATCCATCGAACACTGAAGCTTTCTTT
TRBV27	.	TRBJ1-6	.	CASREYNNSPLHF	TGTGCCAGCAGGGAGTATAATAATTCACCCCTCCACTTT
TRBV9	.	TRBJ2-7	.	CASSPTGELLAGFYEQYF	TGTGCCAGCAGCCCGACAGGGGAATTGCTAGCGGGATTCTACGAGCAGTACTTC
TRBV3-1/TRBV3-2	.	TRBJ1-2	TRBD1	CASSSVQGAGSYGYTF	TGTGCCAGCAGCTCGGTACAGGGGGCCGGGAGCTATGGCTACACCTTC
TRBV11-3	.	TRBJ2-1	TRBD2	CASSFTAGVGNEQFF	TGTGCCAGCAGCTTCACAGCGGGGGTCGGGAATGAGCAGTTCTTC
TRBV6-5	.	TRBJ1-5	.	CASSYAGDGQPQHF	TGTGCCAGCAGTTACGCAGGGGATGGTCAGCCCCAGCATTTT
TRBV4-1	.	TRBJ2-7	TRBD1	CASSQGDRVIYEQYF	TGCGCCAGCAGCCAGGGGGACAGGGTAATCTACGAGCAGTACTTC
TRBV24-1	.	TRBJ2-3	TRBD2	CATSANSAGVNSDTQYF	TGTGCCACCAGTGCTAATTCAGCGGGGGTCAACTCAGATACGCAGTATTTT
TRBV7-3	.	TRBJ2-1	TRBD2	CASSLDSSGPYNEQFF	TGTGCCAGCAGCTTAGACTCTAGCGGGCCCTACAATGAGCAGTTCTTC
TRBV3-1/TRBV3-2	.	TRBJ1-4	.	CASSQPHRVREKLFF	TGTGCCAGCAGCCAACCACACAGGGTGAGGGAAAAACTGTTTTTT
TRBV6-5	.	TRBJ1-5	.	CASSYTTGSNQPQHF	TGTGCCAGCAGTTACACGACAGGTTCCAATCAGCCCCAGCATTTT
TRBV6-5	.	TRBJ2-7	.	CASTVSGAYEQYF	TGTGCCAGCACGGTAAGCGGCGCCTACGAGCAGTACTTC
TRBV12-3/TRBV12-4	.	TRBJ1-3	.	CASTTHGGNTIYF	TGTGCCAGCACCACCCACGGTGGAAACACCATATATTTT
TRBV6-5	.	TRBJ2-1	TRBD2	CATLDLTSGYNEQFF	TGTGCCACCCTTGACCTGACTAGCGGGTACAATGAGCAGTTCTTC
TRBV28	.	TRBJ1-5	.	CASSLSRGEWGNQPQHF	TGTGCCAGCAGTTTATCCCGGGGGGAATGGGGCAATCAGCCCCAGCATTTT